This is a list of T cell receptor beta chains from one sample in a study of CXCR3-negative and CXCR3-positive naive CD8 T cells. Reprocessing the 5' RACE reads, TCRdb reports a single entry for every CDR3 protein and omits DNA. The repertoire table contains about 58,000 distinct CDR3 sequences. Material: naive CXCR3- CD8+ T cells from blood. The receptors were sampled from a human donor in good health. Some clones in this sample may be carry-over from other donors' samples. CDR3s include the opening cysteine and the closing phenylalanine or tryptophan.

TRBV4-1,TRBJ2-1,CASSQDHYRESYNEQFF
TRBV19,TRBJ2-3,CASSIVVHSSTDTQYF
TRBV29-1,TRBJ2-7,CSVYGTWDLHEQYF
TRBV6-5,TRBJ2-1,CASSYSVGPYNEQFF
TRBV20-1,TRBJ2-3,CSARERFTDTQYF
TRBV29-1,TRBJ2-7,CSVSGSYEQYF
TRBV7-2,TRBJ2-7,CASSVTSGGAYEQYF
TRBV18,TRBJ2-7,CASSPGNSPGQYF
TRBV29-1,TRBJ2-5,CSVEDDQGETQYF
TRBV7-6,TRBJ2-5,CASSSPGAQETQYF
TRBV2,TRBJ2-1,CASTLDTLRNEQFF
TRBV21-1,TRBJ2-7,CARKQSPRDPSYEQYF
TRBV7-8,TRBJ2-7,CASSSPTGRGYEQYF
TRBV7-9,TRBJ1-1,CASSRTGANTEAFF
TRBV6-2/TRBV6-3,TRBJ1-1,CASSRGGGFTEAFF
TRBV10-1,TRBJ1-1,CASRLSSVRDTEAFF
TRBV28,TRBJ1-6,CASTDRDYRSPLHF
TRBV6-2/TRBV6-3,TRBJ2-2,CASSYSNEGMNTGELFF
TRBV7-9,TRBJ1-2,CASSVVAEGYYGYTF
TRBV29-1,TRBJ2-5,CSVLLGTGGVKTQYF
TRBV20-1,TRBJ1-2,CSARDLTGENYGYTF
TRBV27,TRBJ1-1,CASSYTGLNTEAFF
TRBV15,TRBJ2-7,CATSKGQGHPAYEQYF
TRBV20-1,TRBJ1-2,CSAFYGGIVYGYTF
TRBV2,TRBJ2-1,CARIQGNEQFF
TRBV28,TRBJ1-2,CASSSVGQGPYGYTF
TRBV7-9,TRBJ1-2,CASSLAPGRGLLANYGYTF
TRBV12-3/TRBV12-4,TRBJ2-5,CASSLELAGIQETQYF
TRBV29-1,TRBJ2-7,CSVELAGMGRYEQYF
TRBV7-2,TRBJ1-1,CASSWGQVLVPNTEAFF
TRBV29-1,TRBJ2-7,CSVERRGSSSYEQYF
TRBV6-2/TRBV6-3,TRBJ2-7,CASSYNRESSYEQYF